These T cell receptor beta chains were read from a single sample in a study of CD8+ T cells in alopecia areata. The repertoire was sequenced with immunoSEQ multiplex PCR; TCRdb's copy has only in-frame clones and lacks some. The table shows over 150,000 clones, with more than 55% occurring only once. The input for sequencing was CD4+ T cells sorted from blood, taken at week 4, from a patient treated with tofacitinib. The receptors shown here come from a human donor with alopecia areata. The CDR3 runs from the conserved cysteine through the conserved F or W. The order of the fields is J gene, V gene, D gene, clone size, CDR3 protein, CDR3 DNA. The D gene is left open where the match is weak. Clone size, where shown, is once, few, many, or a class for clones that have expanded.

j_call: TRBJ1-1; v_call: TRBV30; d_call: .; clone_size: .; cdr3_aa: CAWTPSGATEAFF; cdr3_nt: TGTGCCTGGACGCCTTCAGGGGCCACTGAAGCTTTCTTT
j_call: TRBJ2-1; v_call: TRBV30; d_call: .; clone_size: few; cdr3_aa: CAWIGGNYNEQFF; cdr3_nt: TGTGCCTGGATAGGAGGAAATTACAATGAGCAGTTCTTC
j_call: TRBJ2-1; v_call: TRBV5-1; d_call: .; clone_size: few; cdr3_aa: CASSFLTGRSYNEQFF; cdr3_nt: TGCGCCAGCAGCTTCCTTACAGGGAGGTCCTACAATGAGCAGTTCTTC
j_call: TRBJ1-1; v_call: TRBV6-5; d_call: .; clone_size: few; cdr3_aa: CASSYGGGYTEAFF; cdr3_nt: TGTGCCAGCAGTTATGGGGGAGGATACACTGAAGCTTTCTTT
j_call: TRBJ2-7; v_call: TRBV6-5; d_call: .; clone_size: .; cdr3_aa: CASRPRDLGEQYF; cdr3_nt: TGTGCCAGCAGGCCCCGAGACCTGGGGGAGCAGTACTTC
j_call: TRBJ2-2; v_call: TRBV2; d_call: .; clone_size: .; cdr3_aa: CASSEQGPNTGELFF; cdr3_nt: TGTGCCAGCAGTGAACAGGGCCCGAACACCGGGGAGCTGTTTTTT
j_call: TRBJ1-1; v_call: TRBV30; d_call: .; clone_size: few; cdr3_aa: CAWSGYLNTEAFF; cdr3_nt: TGTGCCTGGAGCGGATACCTGAACACTGAAGCTTTCTTT
j_call: TRBJ1-5; v_call: TRBV6-6; d_call: .; clone_size: .; cdr3_aa: CASSPGTTRQPQHF; cdr3_nt: TGTGCCAGCAGCCCTGGGACAACACGACAGCCCCAGCATTTT
j_call: TRBJ2-2; v_call: TRBV6-5; d_call: .; clone_size: .; cdr3_aa: CASSYSGFTGELFF; cdr3_nt: TGTGCCAGCAGTTATTCCGGGTTCACCGGGGAGCTGTTTTTT
j_call: TRBJ2-7; v_call: TRBV11-2; d_call: .; clone_size: .; cdr3_aa: CASSLDNSYEQYF; cdr3_nt: TGTGCCAGCAGCTTAGACAACTCCTACGAGCAGTACTTC
j_call: TRBJ2-7; v_call: TRBV4-3; d_call: TRBD2; clone_size: once; cdr3_aa: CASSQVGGGVYEQYF; cdr3_nt: TGCGCCAGCAGCCAGGTTGGGGGGGGAGTTTACGAGCAGTACTTC
j_call: TRBJ1-2; v_call: TRBV4-3; d_call: .; clone_size: few; cdr3_aa: CASSQDEVGGYPKVGGYTF; cdr3_nt: TGCGCCAGCAGCCAAGATGAGGTCGGGGGCTACCCAAAAGTTGGTGGCTACACCTTC
j_call: TRBJ1-3; v_call: TRBV29-1; d_call: TRBD1; clone_size: .; cdr3_aa: CSVSGGATGNTIYF; cdr3_nt: TGCAGCGTCTCAGGGGGCGCTACTGGAAACACCATATATTTT
j_call: TRBJ1-1; v_call: TRBV29-1; d_call: TRBD1; clone_size: .; cdr3_aa: CSAGGQVDTEAFF; cdr3_nt: TGCAGCGCTGGGGGACAGGTCGACACTGAAGCTTTCTTT
j_call: TRBJ2-7; v_call: TRBV5-6; d_call: .; clone_size: .; cdr3_aa: CASSLRLTSSEQYF; cdr3_nt: TGTGCCAGCAGCTTAAGACTCACCTCCTCGGAGCAGTACTTC
j_call: TRBJ1-1; v_call: TRBV7-2; d_call: .; clone_size: .; cdr3_aa: CASSLGSIGDTEAFF; cdr3_nt: TGTGCCAGCAGCTTAGGCTCTATCGGGGACACTGAAGCTTTCTTT
j_call: TRBJ2-4; v_call: TRBV5-1; d_call: TRBD1; clone_size: .; cdr3_aa: CASRRGQESVRDF; cdr3_nt: TGCGCCAGCAGAAGGGGACAGGAATCCGTCCGGGACTTC
j_call: TRBJ1-2; v_call: TRBV30; d_call: TRBD1; clone_size: few; cdr3_aa: CAWGNRGNYGYTF; cdr3_nt: TGTGCCTGGGGAAACAGGGGGAACTATGGCTACACCTTC
j_call: TRBJ2-2; v_call: TRBV29-1; d_call: TRBD1; clone_size: .; cdr3_aa: CSVVGQGSTGELFF; cdr3_nt: TGCAGCGTTGTAGGACAGGGGTCCACCGGGGAGCTGTTTTTT
j_call: TRBJ2-2; v_call: TRBV5-1; d_call: .; clone_size: .; cdr3_aa: CASKTDSNTGELFF; cdr3_nt: TGCGCCAGTAAGACAGACTCGAACACCGGGGAGCTGTTTTTT
j_call: TRBJ1-1; v_call: TRBV9; d_call: .; clone_size: few; cdr3_aa: CASSVEGSTGTEAFF; cdr3_nt: TGTGCCAGCAGCGTCGAGGGTTCCACCGGCACTGAAGCTTTCTTT
j_call: TRBJ2-3; v_call: TRBV29-1; d_call: TRBD2; clone_size: .; cdr3_aa: CSALTMRSGGTDTQYF; cdr3_nt: TGCAGCGCCCTGACTATGAGAAGCGGGGGGACAGATACGCAGTATTTT
j_call: TRBJ2-5; v_call: TRBV5-1; d_call: TRBD1; clone_size: few; cdr3_aa: CASSWGQRETQYF; cdr3_nt: TGCGCCAGCAGCTGGGGACAGCGAGAGACCCAGTACTTC
j_call: TRBJ1-1; v_call: TRBV5-1; d_call: .; clone_size: .; cdr3_aa: CASSFGRDTEAFF; cdr3_nt: TGCGCCAGCAGCTTTGGCAGGGACACTGAAGCTTTCTTT
j_call: TRBJ2-1; v_call: TRBV2; d_call: TRBD1; clone_size: once; cdr3_aa: CASMQGADNEQFF; cdr3_nt: TGTGCCAGCATGCAGGGGGCGGATAATGAGCAGTTCTTC
j_call: TRBJ2-1; v_call: TRBV5-1; d_call: .; clone_size: .; cdr3_aa: CASSLGGTDYNEQFF; cdr3_nt: TGCGCCAGCAGCTTGGGGGGGACGGACTACAATGAGCAGTTCTTC
j_call: TRBJ2-3; v_call: TRBV19; d_call: .; clone_size: .; cdr3_aa: CASNLEGVPTDTQYF; cdr3_nt: TGTGCCAGTAATCTGGAGGGAGTCCCCACAGATACGCAGTATTTT
j_call: TRBJ2-5; v_call: TRBV23-1; d_call: TRBD2; clone_size: .; cdr3_aa: CASSQGTSGSPLKETQYF; cdr3_nt: TGCGCCAGCAGTCAAGGGACTAGCGGGTCACCTCTCAAAGAGACCCAGTACTTC
j_call: TRBJ2-5; v_call: TRBV6-5; d_call: .; clone_size: .; cdr3_aa: CASSGKGDPGGTQYF; cdr3_nt: TGTGCCAGCAGTGGCAAGGGGGACCCTGGGGGGACCCAGTACTTC
j_call: TRBJ1-1; v_call: TRBV6-5; d_call: TRBD1; clone_size: few; cdr3_aa: CASSIARGMNTEAFF; cdr3_nt: TGTGCCAGCAGCATCGCCAGGGGGATGAACACTGAAGCTTTCTTT
j_call: TRBJ2-5; v_call: TRBV7-2; d_call: TRBD1; clone_size: .; cdr3_aa: CASSLGTGGGFEETQYF; cdr3_nt: TGTGCCAGCAGCCTAGGGACAGGGGGCGGTTTTGAAGAGACCCAGTACTTC
j_call: TRBJ1-2; v_call: TRBV10-3; d_call: TRBD1; clone_size: .; cdr3_aa: CAISGTGGNGYTF; cdr3_nt: TGTGCCATCAGTGGAACAGGGGGCAATGGCTACACCTTC
j_call: TRBJ1-4; v_call: TRBV2; d_call: .; clone_size: .; cdr3_aa: CATTTVLQGLGEKLFF; cdr3_nt: TGTGCCACCACCACAGTTTTACAGGGTCTCGGGGAAAAACTGTTTTTT
j_call: TRBJ1-4; v_call: TRBV30; d_call: .; clone_size: .; cdr3_aa: CAWSVLGTHGKLFF; cdr3_nt: TGTGCCTGGAGTGTACTTGGGACACATGGGAAACTGTTTTTT
j_call: TRBJ1-2; v_call: TRBV7-2; d_call: .; clone_size: .; cdr3_aa: CASSLAWAGEGNGYTF; cdr3_nt: TGTGCCAGCAGCTTAGCCTGGGCAGGGGAAGGAAATGGCTACACCTTC
j_call: TRBJ2-7; v_call: TRBV28; d_call: .; clone_size: few; cdr3_aa: CASRGSGRHEQYF; cdr3_nt: TGTGCCAGCAGGGGGTCAGGGAGACACGAGCAGTACTTC